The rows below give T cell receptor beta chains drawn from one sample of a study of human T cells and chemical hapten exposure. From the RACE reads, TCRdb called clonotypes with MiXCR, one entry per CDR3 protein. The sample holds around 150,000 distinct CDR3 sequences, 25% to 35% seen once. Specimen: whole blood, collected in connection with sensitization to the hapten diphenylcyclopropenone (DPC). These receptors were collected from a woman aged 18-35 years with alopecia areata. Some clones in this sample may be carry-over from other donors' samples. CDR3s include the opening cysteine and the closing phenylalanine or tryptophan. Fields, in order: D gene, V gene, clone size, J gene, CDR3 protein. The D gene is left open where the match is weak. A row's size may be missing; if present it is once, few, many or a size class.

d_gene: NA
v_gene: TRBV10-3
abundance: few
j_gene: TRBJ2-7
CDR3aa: CAISELANEQYF

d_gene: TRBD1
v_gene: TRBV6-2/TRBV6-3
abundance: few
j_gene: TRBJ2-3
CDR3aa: CATTRDSSTDTQYF

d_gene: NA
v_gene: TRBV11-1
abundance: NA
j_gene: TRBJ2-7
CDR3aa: CAIKNGHEQYF

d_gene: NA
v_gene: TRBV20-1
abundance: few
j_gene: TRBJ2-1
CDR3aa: CSAKDGEHEQFF

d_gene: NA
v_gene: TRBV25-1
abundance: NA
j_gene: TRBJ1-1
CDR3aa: CASSHGWGINTEAFF

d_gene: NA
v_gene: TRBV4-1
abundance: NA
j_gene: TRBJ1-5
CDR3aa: CASSQDGVWWQPQHF

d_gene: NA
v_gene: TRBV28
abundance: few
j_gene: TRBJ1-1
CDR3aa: CASSFFGGVASAFF

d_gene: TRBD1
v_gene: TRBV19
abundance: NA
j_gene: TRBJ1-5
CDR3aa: CASSIGDREQPQHF

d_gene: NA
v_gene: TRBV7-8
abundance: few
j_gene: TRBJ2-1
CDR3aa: CASSELASGNEQFF

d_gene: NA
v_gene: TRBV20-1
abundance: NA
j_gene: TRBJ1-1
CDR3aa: CSARDQNIFF

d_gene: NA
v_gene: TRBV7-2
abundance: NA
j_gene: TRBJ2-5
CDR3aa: CASSSNTGAPGAQYF

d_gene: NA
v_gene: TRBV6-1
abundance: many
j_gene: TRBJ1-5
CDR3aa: CASSEARGSRPQHF

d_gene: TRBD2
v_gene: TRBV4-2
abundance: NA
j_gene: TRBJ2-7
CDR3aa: CASSPEGLAAYEQYF

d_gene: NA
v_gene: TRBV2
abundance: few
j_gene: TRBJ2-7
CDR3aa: CASSGGPRGTFEQYF

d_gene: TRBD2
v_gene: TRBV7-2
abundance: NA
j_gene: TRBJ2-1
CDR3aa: CASSLGGTSWNEQFF

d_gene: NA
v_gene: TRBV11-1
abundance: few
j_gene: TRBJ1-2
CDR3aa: CASSFENHFNYGYTF

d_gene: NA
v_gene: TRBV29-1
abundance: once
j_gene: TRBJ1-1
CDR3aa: CSVEGAYTEAFF

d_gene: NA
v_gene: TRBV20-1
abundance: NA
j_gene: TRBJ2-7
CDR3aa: CSSGAYEQYF

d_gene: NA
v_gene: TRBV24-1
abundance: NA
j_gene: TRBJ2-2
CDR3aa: CATSDPQGSVTGELFF

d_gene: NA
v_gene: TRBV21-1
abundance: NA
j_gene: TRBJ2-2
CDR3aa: CASSPRRGVPGELFF

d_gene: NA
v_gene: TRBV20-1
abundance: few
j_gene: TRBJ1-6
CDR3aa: CSARDSLYSSPLHF

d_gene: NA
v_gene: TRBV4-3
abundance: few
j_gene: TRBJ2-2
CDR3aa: CASSQVRQANTGELFF

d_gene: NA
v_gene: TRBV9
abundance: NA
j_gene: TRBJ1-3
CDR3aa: CASSPGATRAAGNTIYF

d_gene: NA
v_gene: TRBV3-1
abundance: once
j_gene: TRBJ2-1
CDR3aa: CASSQGDGGDEQFF

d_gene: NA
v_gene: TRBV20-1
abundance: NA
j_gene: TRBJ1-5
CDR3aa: CSARDHGTSNQPQHF

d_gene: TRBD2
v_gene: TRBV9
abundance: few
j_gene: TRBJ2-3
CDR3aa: CASSVEAGGSTDTQYF

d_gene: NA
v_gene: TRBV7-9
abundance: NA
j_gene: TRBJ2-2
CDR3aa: CASSLDVHTGELFF

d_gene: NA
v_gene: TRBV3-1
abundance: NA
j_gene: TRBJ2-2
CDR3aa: CASKSGGEDTGELFF

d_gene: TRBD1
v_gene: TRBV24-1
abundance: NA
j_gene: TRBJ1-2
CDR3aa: CATSDRASTGNSGYTF

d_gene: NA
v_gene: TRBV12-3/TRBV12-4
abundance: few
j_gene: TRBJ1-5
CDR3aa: CASSLGIQPQHF

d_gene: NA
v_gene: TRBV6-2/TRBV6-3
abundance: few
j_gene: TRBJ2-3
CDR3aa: CASSYEPGAPSPTQYF

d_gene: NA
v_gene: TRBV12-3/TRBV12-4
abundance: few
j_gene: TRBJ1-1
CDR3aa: CASSSVDGLEEAFF

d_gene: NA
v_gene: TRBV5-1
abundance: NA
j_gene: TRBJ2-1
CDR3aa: CASSLAGLIPSSYNEQFF

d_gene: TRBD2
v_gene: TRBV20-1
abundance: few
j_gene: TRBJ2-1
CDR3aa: CSASLGLEGNEQFF

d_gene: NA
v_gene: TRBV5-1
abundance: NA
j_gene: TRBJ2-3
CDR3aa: CASQASVQADTQYF

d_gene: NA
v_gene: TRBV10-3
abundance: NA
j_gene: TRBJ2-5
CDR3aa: CATGLQETQYF

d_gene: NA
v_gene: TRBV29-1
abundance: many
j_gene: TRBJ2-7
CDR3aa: CSVGGLYEQYF

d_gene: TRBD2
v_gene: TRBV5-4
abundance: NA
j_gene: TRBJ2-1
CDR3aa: CASRPGSGSFYNEQFF

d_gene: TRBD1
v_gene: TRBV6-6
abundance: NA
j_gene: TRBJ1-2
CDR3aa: CASTSRDRRNYGYTF

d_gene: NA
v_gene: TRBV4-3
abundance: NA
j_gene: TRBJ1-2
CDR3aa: CASSQGRNGYTF

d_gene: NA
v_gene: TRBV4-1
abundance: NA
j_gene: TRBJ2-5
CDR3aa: CASSQRPPATGRETQYF

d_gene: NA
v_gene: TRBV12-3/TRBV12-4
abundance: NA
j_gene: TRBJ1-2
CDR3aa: CASSVSGAVYGYTF

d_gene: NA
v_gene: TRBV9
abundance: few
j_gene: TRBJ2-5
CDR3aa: CASSVGQLQETQYF

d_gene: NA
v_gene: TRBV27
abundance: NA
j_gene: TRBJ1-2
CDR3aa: CASSTSAGRSYGYTF

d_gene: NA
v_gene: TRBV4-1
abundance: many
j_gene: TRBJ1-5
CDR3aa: CASSREQLNQPQHF

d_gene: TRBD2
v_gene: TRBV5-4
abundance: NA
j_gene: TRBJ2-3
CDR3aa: CASSSTSGRNTQYF

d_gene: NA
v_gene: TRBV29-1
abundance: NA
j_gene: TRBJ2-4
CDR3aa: CSVAGRGKNIQYF

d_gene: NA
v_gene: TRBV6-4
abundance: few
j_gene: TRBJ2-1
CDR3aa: CASSTGDYGIKFF

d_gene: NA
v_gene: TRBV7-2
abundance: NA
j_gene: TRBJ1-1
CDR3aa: CASSLWGNTEAFF

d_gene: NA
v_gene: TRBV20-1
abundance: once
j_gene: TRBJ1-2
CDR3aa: CSALPPGDYGYTF

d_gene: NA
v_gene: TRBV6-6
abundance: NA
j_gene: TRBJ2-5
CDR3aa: CASSWTPPGWETQYF

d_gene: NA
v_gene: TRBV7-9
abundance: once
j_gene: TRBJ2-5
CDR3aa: CASGWTDSQETQYF

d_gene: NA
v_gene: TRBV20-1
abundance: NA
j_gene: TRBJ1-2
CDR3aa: CSARITGSGYTF